The clone carrying this TCR beta chain was counted many times. Its antigen is unidentified. Next came a second PCR, run for about 6 to 11 cycles, which used a sample-barcoded 5' primer along with a J-beta primer mix. Every sample produced at least 3 million CDR3-containing paired-end reads. One entry per CDR3 protein, called by TCRdb with MiXCR from the 5' RACE reads. The sample has hundreds of thousands of distinct CDR3 sequences; approximately 29% are singletons. This record belongs to a study of blood T cells in healthy people across ages. General study results and limits: Roughly linear age-related decline in beta diversity appeared, significant by age roughly 40.

Donors were healthy Caucasian individuals from Russia aged roughly 6 to 90. The germline V gene has CDR1 SGHRS and CDR2 YFSETQ. The CDR3 is made up of 13 amino acids. The V gene end was trimmed by 2 bases and the J gene end by 10 bases; junction bases not matched to a gene: 5. The clonotype originates from an elderly woman in good health. The J gene is TRBJ1-2, the V gene TRBV5-1; TRBD1 aligns across 10 bases. Sequences were obtained from blood. The CDR3 DNA is TGCGCCAGCAGCTTTGGGGACAGGGGTGACTACACCTTC. Amino acids: CASSFGDRGDYTF. Together with reference TRBV5-1 and TRBJ1-2, the CDR3 gives the full variable domain: KAGVTQTPRYLIKTRGQQVTLSCSPISGHRSVSWYQQTPGQGLQFLFEYFSETQRNKGNFPGRFSGRQFSNSRSEMNVSTLELGDSALYLCASSFGDRGDYTFGSGTRLTVV.